Below, 22 T cell receptor beta chains from the same sample are listed, as sequenced in a study of CD8 T cells in Susac syndrome. RNA was extracted with the RNeasy kit, and a quantity of about 0.45 to 1 ug was reverse transcribed using random hexamers. TCRdb re-called the immunoSEQ multiplex PCR reads through MiXCR, storing one row per CDR3 protein. The sample lists 70,000 to 100,000 distinct CDR3 sequences; over 80% were seen once. The sample taken for sequencing was CD8+ T cells from PBMCs. These receptor sequences come from a human donor in good health.

V usage is TRBV5-1 and J usage is TRBJ2-2; no clear D. Germline CDR1 is SGHRS and CDR2 is YFSETQ. V was trimmed by 2 bases and J by 5 bases, leaving 13 bases between them. The CDR3 is 15 amino acids. Written as DNA, the CDR3 is TGCGCCAGCAGCTTTTACCCCCTAGGTACCGGGGAGCTGTTTTTT. Translating gives CASSFYPLGTGELFF.

This chain uses TRBV6-4 with TRBJ1-1; D call uncertain. The CDR3 covers 14 residues. The ends were cut back, 3 bases at V and 6 bases at J, with 14 bases in the middle. Germline V gene data show CDR1 as MRHNA and CDR2 as SNTAGT. CDR3 nucleotide sequence: TGTGCCAGCAGTGAAAGAATCAACGGTCCTGAAGCTTTCTTT. Translating gives CASSERINGPEAFF.

V gene TRBV5-6 combines with J gene TRBJ2-7; 7 bases fit TRBD1. The CDR3 runs 14 residues. Germline trimming cut 4 bases from V and 4 bases from J; bases unmatched to any gene: 8. The germline V gene has CDR1 SGHDT and CDR2 YYEEEE. The CDR3 spells CASSISGTAYEQYF. CDR3 in DNA: TGTGCCAGCAGCATATCCGGGACAGCGTACGAGCAGTACTTC.

J is TRBJ2-7 and V is TRBV6-1; unclear D gene. Trimming shortened V by 2 bases and J by 3 bases, and 14 bases separated the two germline ends. CDR3 length: 15 residues. Germline assignment: CDR1 MNHNS and CDR2 SASEGT. The CDR3 is CASSETNPTFYEQYF. DNA of the CDR3: TGTGCCAGCAGTGAAACCAACCCCACCTTCTACGAGCAGTACTTC.

The rearrangement uses TRBV6-6 and TRBJ2-2; TRBD1 might be the D (6 bases). Trimming shortened V by 9 bases and J by 5 bases, and 16 bases separated the two germline ends. In germline, CDR1 is MNHNY, CDR2 SVGAGI (reference sequence). This CDR3 is 14 amino acids long. The CDR3 sequence: CASAEDRGTGELFF. Here the CDR3 DNA reads TGTGCCAGTGCGGAGGACAGAGGGACCGGGGAGCTGTTTTTT.

CDR3 protein: CASRLDQGSYNEQFF. The CDR3 DNA is TGTGCAAGTCGCTTAGATCAGGGGTCGTACAATGAGCAGTTCTTC. V gene TRBV12-2 combines with J gene TRBJ2-1; the D call TRBD1 from the table was never checked on the DNA. TRBV12-2 is marked as a pseudogene. The CDR3 totals 15 residues.

This clonotype appeared once. V and J are TRBV7-9 and TRBJ1-4; 7 nucleotides line up with TRBD1. This CDR3 is 16 amino acids long. The ends lost 5 bases at V and 0 bases at J; junction bases unmatched: 6. CDR1 is SEHNR and CDR2 is FQNEAQ in the germline V gene (reference sequence). The CDR3 DNA is TGTGCCAGCAGCCGGGACAGCACTTCAACTAATGAAAAACTGTTTTTT. This gives the protein CASSRDSTSTNEKLFF.

The chain is built from TRBV29-1 and TRBJ1-2; D uncertain. Trimming removed 2 bases from V and 8 bases from J, with 12 bases in between. This CDR3 is 12 amino acids long. The germline CDR1 and CDR2 sequences are SQVTM and ANQGSEA. The CDR3: CSVEYGIRGYTF. CDR3 DNA: TGCAGCGTTGAATATGGGATACGGGGCTACACCTTC.

The J gene is TRBJ1-2, the V gene TRBV9; D call uncertain. V was trimmed by 0 bases and J by 7 bases, leaving 10 bases between them. Germline lookup yields CDR1 SGDLS and CDR2 YYNGEE. The length of the CDR3 is 13 residues. CDR3 amino acids: CASSVGDLGGYTF. CDR3 in DNA: TGTGCCAGCAGCGTAGGTGACTTGGGTGGCTACACCTTC.

This sequence joins TRBV9 and TRBJ2-1, with a possible D match to TRBD2 (6 bases). V shed 5 bases and J shed 9 bases, with 12 bases lying between them. This CDR3 spans 12 amino acids. The germline V gene encodes CDR1 SGDLS and CDR2 YYNGEE. The CDR3 loop is CASSLFSGEQFF. The DNA for the CDR3 is TGTGCCAGCAGTCTTTTTAGCGGTGAGCAGTTCTTC.

The chain uses TRBV7-6 and TRBJ2-5, with D uncertain. CDR3 length: 15 amino acids. Between the trimmed V and J ends, which lost 1 base and 1 base, there was a span of 10 bases. Looked up from germline, CDR1 is SGHVS and CDR2 is FNYEAQ. The CDR3 DNA follows: TGTGCCAGCAGCTTAGTGTCAGGTGCCCAAGAGACCCAGTACTTC. Translation: CASSLVSGAQETQYF.

This rearrangement joins TRBV9 to TRBJ1-2; a possible D gene is TRBD1 (5 bases). In germline, CDR1 is SGDLS, CDR2 YYNGEE. The CDR3 is made up of 16 amino acids. V was cut by 3 bases and J by 0 bases, with 15 bases left in between. For the CDR3, the DNA is TGTGCCAGCAGCGGGACATCGATAGAAGCTAACTATGGCTACACCTTC. Encoded protein: CASSGTSIEANYGYTF.

The chain links TRBV3-1 to TRBJ2-1; TRBD1 matches 9 bases. V lost 0 bases to trimming and J lost 1 base; unmatched junction nucleotides: 7. The CDR3 is 18 residues long. The germline gives CDR1 LGHDT, CDR2 YNNKEL (reference sequence). CDR3 bases: TGTGCCAGCAGCCAAGATAGGGACAGGGTGAGATCCTACAATGAGCAGTTCTTC. This codes for CASSQDRDRVRSYNEQFF.

The rearrangement links TRBV11-2 to TRBJ2-7, with 7 bases identical to TRBD1. This CDR3 contains 16 residues. Per the germline V gene, CDR1 is SGHAT and CDR2 is FQNNGV. Losses at the gene ends were 2 bases for V and 6 bases for J; bases not matched to a gene: 13. In nucleotides, the CDR3 is TGTGCCAGCAGCTTATTTCTAGGAACAGGGGCTTTCGAGCAGTACTTC. Residues: CASSLFLGTGAFEQYF.

This chain uses TRBV29-1 with TRBJ2-7; possibly TRBD1 for D (6 bases). Trimming stripped 3 bases from V and 0 bases from J, with 21 bases between. The CDR3 covers 17 residues. Germline V lookup: CDR1 SQVTM, CDR2 ANQGSEA. The CDR3 spells CSVESRSGQGSSYEQYF. The CDR3 coding sequence is TGCAGCGTTGAGTCCCGGAGTGGGCAGGGGAGCTCCTACGAGCAGTACTTC.

V usage is TRBV20-1 and J usage is TRBJ1-5; D is perhaps TRBD1 (6 bases). The V end lost 6 bases, the J end lost 8 bases, and 14 bases lay between the germline ends. Germline lookup yields CDR1 DFQATT and CDR2 SNEGSKA (reference sequence). CDR3 length equals 12 residues. CDR3: CSAKQGGEPQHF. In DNA form, the CDR3 reads TGCAGTGCAAAACAGGGCGGGGAGCCCCAGCATTTT.

The chain recombines TRBV6-5 with TRBJ2-7; D gene ambiguous. CDR1 is MNHEY and CDR2 is SVGAGI in the germline V gene. The V end lost 2 bases, the J end lost 1 base, and 9 bases lay between the germline ends. The CDR3 totals 14 residues. CDR3 residues: CASSYGQSSYEQYF. Written as DNA, the CDR3 is TGTGCCAGCAGTTACGGGCAGTCTTCCTACGAGCAGTACTTC.

This sequence joins TRBV5-1 and TRBJ2-7, with D tentatively TRBD1 or TRBD2 (6 bases each). CDR1 and CDR2 (germline): SGHRS, YFSETQ. V dropped 2 bases and J dropped 3 bases, with 12 bases sitting between them. The CDR3 totals 14 residues. This CDR3 is CASSFRGAYYEQYF. In nucleotides, the CDR3 is TGCGCCAGCAGCTTTAGGGGGGCCTACTACGAGCAGTACTTC. The full variable domain, in which reference TRBV5-1 and TRBJ2-7 provide the parts outside the CDR3, is KAGVTQTPRYLIKTRGQQVTLSCSPISGHRSVSWYQQTPGQGLQFLFEYFSETQRNKGNFPGRFSGRQFSNSRSEMNVSTLELGDSALYLCASSFRGAYYEQYFGPGTRLTVT.

The chain employs TRBV6-1 and TRBJ2-5; D remains ambiguous. CDR1 is MNHNS, CDR2 SASEGT, per germline. Trimming took 11 bases from V and 5 from J, leaving 12 bases between them. This CDR3 has 11 residues. The CDR3 sequence: CAGEVSETQYF. CDR3 coding DNA: TGTGCCGGCGAGGTCAGCGAGACCCAGTACTTC.

The V call is TRBV18, the J call TRBJ2-7, with 10 bases identical to TRBD1. This CDR3 spans 14 amino acids. CDR1 is KGHSH and CDR2 is LQKENI in the germline V gene. Trimming at V came to 3 bases and at J to 6 bases, leaving 5 bases not matched to a gene. CDR3 coding DNA: TGTGCCAGCTCACCCGGGACAGGGGATGGCGAGCAGTACTTC. It translates to CASSPGTGDGEQYF.

The V gene is TRBV4-1, the J gene TRBJ1-4; possible D gene TRBD1, 5 bases. The CDR3 extends over 15 amino acids. Germline CDR1 reads MGHRA; CDR2 reads YSYEKL. V lost 1 base to trimming and J lost 2 bases, with 8 bases between them. The CDR3 sequence: CASSQVPGTNEKLFF. The DNA of the CDR3 is TGCGCCAGCAGCCAAGTCCCAGGGACTAATGAAAAACTGTTTTTT.

This clonotype was seen a few times. V and J are TRBV6-5 and TRBJ2-6; 7 nucleotides agree with TRBD1. CDR1 MNHEY and CDR2 SVGAGI come from the germline V gene. The CDR3 is 15 residues long. V trimming: 2 bases; J trimming: 4 bases; junction bases outside the gene matches: 2. The CDR3: CASSYTGEGANVLTF. CDR3 nucleotide sequence: TGTGCCAGCAGTTACACAGGGGAAGGGGCCAACGTCCTGACTTTC.